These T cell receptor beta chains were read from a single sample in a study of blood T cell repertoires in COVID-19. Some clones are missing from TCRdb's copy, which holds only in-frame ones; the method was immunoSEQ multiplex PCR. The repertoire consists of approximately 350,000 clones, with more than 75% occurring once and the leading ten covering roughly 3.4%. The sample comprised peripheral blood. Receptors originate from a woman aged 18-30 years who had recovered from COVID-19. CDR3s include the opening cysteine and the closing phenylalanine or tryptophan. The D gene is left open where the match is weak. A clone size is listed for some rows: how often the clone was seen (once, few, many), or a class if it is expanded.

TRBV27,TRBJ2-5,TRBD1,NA,CASSLDRGGQETQYF,TGTGCCAGCAGTTTGGACAGGGGGGGACAAGAGACCCAGTACTTC
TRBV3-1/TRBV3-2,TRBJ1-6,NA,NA,CASSQHRYSPLHF,TGTGCCAGCAGCCAACACAGGTATTCACCCCTCCACTTT
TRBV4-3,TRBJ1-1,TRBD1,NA,CASSQDPTGPERAFF,TGCGCCAGCAGCCAAGATCCGACAGGGCCCGAGCGAGCTTTCTTT
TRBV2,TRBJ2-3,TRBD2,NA,CARTEWAGGGTDTQYF,TGTGCCAGGACTGAATGGGCGGGAGGGGGCACAGATACGCAGTATTTT
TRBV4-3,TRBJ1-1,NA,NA,CASSQSHRLNTEAFF,TGCGCCAGCAGCCAATCTCACAGGCTGAACACTGAAGCTTTCTTT
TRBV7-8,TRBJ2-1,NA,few,CASSLALQYNEQFF,TGTGCCAGCAGCTTAGCGCTTCAGTACAATGAGCAGTTCTTC
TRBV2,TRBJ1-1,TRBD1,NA,CASIPNRGKNTEAFF,TGTGCCAGCATACCTAACAGGGGAAAGAACACTGAAGCTTTCTTT
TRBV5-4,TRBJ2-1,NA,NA,CASSLSGDSYNEQFF,TGTGCCAGCAGCTTGAGCGGTGACTCCTACAATGAGCAGTTCTTC
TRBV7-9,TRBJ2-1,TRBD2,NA,CASSPRTSGIRNEQFF,TGTGCCAGCAGCCCCCGGACTAGCGGGATTAGGAATGAGCAGTTCTTC
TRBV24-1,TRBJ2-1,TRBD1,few,CATSDRGQRPFNEQFF,TGTGCCACCAGTGATCGGGGACAGAGGCCATTCAATGAGCAGTTCTTC
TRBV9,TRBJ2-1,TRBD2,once,CASSARDYSYNEQFF,TGTGCCAGCAGCGCCCGGGACTACTCCTACAATGAGCAGTTCTTC
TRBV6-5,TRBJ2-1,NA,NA,CASSPLAKPYNEQFF,TGTGCCAGCAGCCCACTAGCTAAACCTTACAATGAGCAGTTCTTC
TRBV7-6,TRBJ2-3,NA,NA,CASSSAQGLGRTDTQYF,TGTGCCAGCAGCTCGGCCCAGGGCTTGGGGCGCACAGATACGCAGTATTTT
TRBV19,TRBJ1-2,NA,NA,CATETGDGYTF,TGTGCCACAGAGACAGGTGATGGCTACACCTTC
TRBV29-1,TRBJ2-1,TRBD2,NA,CSVERSSGRAFNEQFF,TGCAGCGTTGAGAGGTCTAGCGGGAGGGCCTTCAATGAGCAGTTCTTC
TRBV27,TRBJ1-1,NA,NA,CAVSGGGTEAFF,TGTGCCGTATCGGGCGGGGGCACTGAAGCTTTCTTT
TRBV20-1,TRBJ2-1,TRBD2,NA,CSASPSGSPNEQFF,TGCAGTGCTAGTCCTAGCGGGAGCCCAAATGAGCAGTTCTTC
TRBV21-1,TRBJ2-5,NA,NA,CASSKVTSGGQETQYF,TGTGCCAGCAGCAAAGTTACTAGCGGGGGCCAAGAGACCCAGTACTTC
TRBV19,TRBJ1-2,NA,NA,CASSPWGSDLFTF,TGTGCCAGTAGCCCCTGGGGCAGTGATCTTTTCACCTTC
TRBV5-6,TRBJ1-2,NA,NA,CASSALYGYTF,TGTGCCAGCAGCGCACTCTATGGCTACACCTTC
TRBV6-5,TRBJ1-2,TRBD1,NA,CASRTGTGIGYTF,TGTGCCAGCAGAACCGGGACAGGGATAGGCTACACCTTC
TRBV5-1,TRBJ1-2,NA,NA,CASSLDGGYTF,TGCGCCAGCAGCTTGGACGGGGGTTACACCTTC
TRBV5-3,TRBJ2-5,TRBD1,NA,CARSLTDRDQETQYF,TGTGCCAGAAGCTTGACGGACAGGGACCAAGAGACCCAGTACTTC
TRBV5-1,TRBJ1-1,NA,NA,CASSLEASNLWAFF,TGCGCCAGCAGCTTGGAAGCTAGTAACTTGTGGGCTTTCTTT
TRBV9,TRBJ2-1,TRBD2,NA,CASSVGGGTYNEQFF,TGTGCCAGCAGCGTAGGCGGGGGAACCTACAATGAGCAGTTCTTC
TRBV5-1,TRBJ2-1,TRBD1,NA,CASSLWTGGGEQFF,TGCGCCAGCAGCTTGTGGACAGGGGGCGGTGAGCAGTTCTTC
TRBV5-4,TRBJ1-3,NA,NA,CASSLSSGGSGNTIYF,TGTGCCAGCAGCTTGTCATCGGGGGGCTCTGGAAACACCATATATTTT
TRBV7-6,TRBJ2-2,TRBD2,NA,CASSSGLAGDTGELFF,TGTGCCAGCAGCTCGGGACTAGCGGGAGACACCGGGGAGCTGTTTTTT
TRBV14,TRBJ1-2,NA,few,CASSQEGPGTSYGYTF,TGTGCCAGCAGCCAGGAAGGGCCCGGGACAAGTTATGGCTACACCTTC
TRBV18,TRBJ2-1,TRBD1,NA,CASSPLGTADSYNEQFF,TGTGCCAGCTCACCACTCGGGACAGCCGACTCCTACAATGAGCAGTTCTTC
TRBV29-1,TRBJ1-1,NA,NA,CSVIRVNTEAFF,TGCAGCGTTATCAGGGTGAACACTGAAGCTTTCTTT
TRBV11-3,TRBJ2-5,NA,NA,CASSLTGWEETQYF,TGTGCCAGCAGCTTAACAGGGTGGGAGGAGACCCAGTACTTC
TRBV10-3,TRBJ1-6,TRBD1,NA,CAISPRRGTGGSNSPLHF,TGTGCCATCAGCCCACGCCGAGGGACAGGGGGTTCGAATTCACCCCTCCACTTT
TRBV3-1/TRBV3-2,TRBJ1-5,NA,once,CASSQGQVRGQPQHF,TGTGCCAGCAGCCAAGGACAGGTGAGAGGACAGCCCCAGCATTTT